Following are 16 T cell receptor beta chains from one sample sequenced in a study of T-cell memory formation after mild COVID-19. TCRdb recomputed calls from the 5' RACE reads with MiXCR, one row per CDR3 protein. The sample consists of about 210,000 distinct CDR3 sequences, around 30% of them appearing once. Sequenced input: PBMCs or a T cell subset sorted from them (not recorded which). Receptors were obtained from an adult woman who had mild COVID-19 (a few samples of this study predate the infection). Cell type and time point are not known.

In its sample, this clonotype was seen a few times. The chain has TRBV19 and TRBJ2-5; maybe TRBD2 (5 bases). Trimming pared 4 bases from V and 7 bases from J, leaving 10 bases between. The CDR3 spans 12 residues. The germline V gene has CDR1 LNHDA and CDR2 SQIVND (reference sequence). The CDR3 reads CASSKTMGTQYF. Written as DNA, the CDR3 is TGTGCCAGTAGTAAGACTATGGGGACCCAGTACTTC.

The chain has TRBV7-2 and TRBJ2-3; D is unresolved. The CDR3 has 12 residues. Looked up from germline, CDR1 is SGHTA and CDR2 is FQGNSA. Between the trimmed V and J ends, which lost 0 bases and 10 bases, there was a span of 8 bases. The CDR3, as DNA: TGTGCCAGCAGCTTAGCGCAGTTGGCGCAGTATTTT. This gives the protein CASSLAQLAQYF. The variable domain in full, completed from reference TRBV7-2 and TRBJ2-3, reads GAGVSQSPSNKVTEKGKDVELRCDPISGHTALYWYRQSLGQGLEFLIYFQGNSAPDKSGLPSDRFSAERTGGSVSTLTIQRTQQEDSAVYLCASSLAQLAQYFGPGTRLTVL.

Only a few counts were recorded for this clonotype. V is TRBV20-1 and J is TRBJ1-3; no clear D gene. Trimming removed 0 bases at V and 3 bases at J, with 9 bases between. The germline CDR1 and CDR2 sequences are DFQATT and SNEGSKA (reference sequence). This CDR3 is 14 amino acids long. The CDR3 is CSARDQGIGNTIYF. CDR3 DNA sequence: TGCAGTGCTAGAGATCAAGGGATTGGAAACACCATATATTTT.

This sequence joins TRBV29-1 and TRBJ2-3; D possibly matches TRBD1 or TRBD2 (5 bases each). The germline V gene has CDR1 SQVTM and CDR2 ANQGSEA. The V gene lost 1 base and the J gene lost 6 bases, with 8 bases spanning the gap. The CDR3 length is 12 residues. CDR3 nucleotide sequence: TGCAGCGTTGAAGGGGACCCCGATACGCAGTATTTT. It translates to CSVEGDPDTQYF.

Only a few counts were recorded for this clonotype. CDR3 bases: TGTGCCACCGACAGGGAGAGCACAGATACGCAGTATTTT. It yields the protein CATDRESTDTQYF. This chain connects TRBV6-6 to TRBJ2-3; TRBD1 aligns across 7 bases. Trimming took 10 bases from V and 0 from J; bases not matched to a gene: 4. This CDR3 is built from 13 residues. Germline V CDR1 and CDR2: MNHNY, SVGAGI (reference sequence).

The gene calls are TRBV12-3 or TRBV12-4 and TRBJ1-1; D is ambiguous. The CDR3 is 11 amino acids. Trimming removed 3 bases from V and 9 bases from J, with 8 bases in between. As DNA, the CDR3 is TGTGCCAGCAGTTTCCCGGGGAAAGCTTTCTTT. This encodes CASSFPGKAFF.

This clonotype was detected only a few times. V usage is TRBV30 and J usage is TRBJ1-6; perhaps TRBD1 as D (5 bases). In germline, CDR1 is GTSNPN, CDR2 SVGIG (reference sequence). Trimming pared 3 bases from V and 7 bases from J, leaving 10 bases between. CDR3 size: 13 residues. CDR3 sequence reads: CAWRQEGNSPLHF. In nucleotides, the CDR3 is TGTGCCTGGAGACAGGAAGGGAATTCACCCCTCCACTTT.

For this clonotype: At one end the junction does not follow the germline gene, possibly because of a read error. V gene TRBV11-2 combines with J gene TRBJ2-7; maybe TRBD2 (5 bases). Germline assignment: CDR1 SGHAT and CDR2 FQNNGV. CDR3 length: 11 amino acids. In DNA, the CDR3 is TGTGCCAGCAGCTCAGGACCGTCGGAGGACTTC. Protein product: CASSSGPSEDF.

V is TRBV11-2 and J is TRBJ2-5; D call uncertain. Germline loops: CDR1 SGHAT, CDR2 FQNNGV. The CDR3 has 15 residues. Deletions cut 1 base from V and 5 bases from J, with 14 bases between. This chain's CDR3 is CASSLAAAHRETQYF. CDR3 coding DNA: TGTGCCAGCAGCTTAGCGGCAGCCCATCGGGAGACCCAGTACTTC.

In this sample, this clonotype turned up a few times. The CDR3 sequence: CASSAPYRGYEQYF. DNA for the CDR3: TGTGCCAGCAGTGCACCGTACAGGGGCTACGAGCAGTACTTC. This chain uses TRBV28 with TRBJ2-7; 7 bases map to TRBD1. Looked up from germline, CDR1 is MDHEN and CDR2 is SYDVKM. This CDR3 has 14 residues. J lost 3 bases, V lost 5 bases, and 7 bases had no gene match.

This chain joins TRBV7-3 and TRBJ2-5; D unclear. Germline V lookup: CDR1 SGHTA, CDR2 FQGTGA. CDR3 length: 13 residues. V was clipped by 5 bases and J by 1 base, with 8 bases between them. The CDR3 nucleotides are TGTGCCAGCAGCGACACCCCCCAAGAGACCCAGTACTTC. Encoded protein: CASSDTPQETQYF.

The rearrangement links TRBV4-1 to TRBJ1-1, with D hard to call. Germline V lookup: CDR1 MGHRA, CDR2 YSYEKL. The CDR3 is made up of 15 amino acids. Trimming stripped 2 bases from V and 0 bases from J, with 10 bases between. DNA for the CDR3: TGCGCCAGCAGCCAACCGGACGGCATGAACACTGAAGCTTTCTTT. Its translation is CASSQPDGMNTEAFF.

The CDR3 sequence: CATQEPSTEAFF. The DNA of the CDR3 is TGTGCCACCCAAGAACCGAGTACTGAAGCTTTCTTT. This rearrangement joins TRBV15 to TRBJ1-1; no reliable D call. CDR3 length equals 12 residues. Trimming left V 8 bases short and J 5 bases short, with 12 bases between. Germline lookup yields CDR1 LNHNV and CDR2 YYDKDF (reference sequence).

The chain uses TRBV7-9 and TRBJ1-5, with D unclear. Trimming shortened V by 5 bases and J by 1 base, and 15 bases separated the two germline ends. CDR3 size: 16 residues. CDR1 and CDR2 (germline): SEHNR, FQNEAQ (reference sequence). In DNA, the CDR3 is TGTGCCAGCAGCCCCGAACCGGACGGAAGCAATCAGCCCCAGCATTTT. It specifies CASSPEPDGSNQPQHF. Using reference TRBV7-9 and TRBJ1-5 for the parts outside the CDR3, the full variable domain is DTGVSQNPRHKITKRGQNVTFRCDPISEHNRLYWYRQTLGQGPEFLTYFQNEAQLEKSRLLSDRFSAERPKGSFSTLEIQRTEQGDSAMYLCASSPEPDGSNQPQHFGDGTRLSIL.

This rearrangement joins TRBV5-1 to TRBJ1-1; TRBD1 aligns across 7 bases. Germline V lookup: CDR1 SGHRS, CDR2 YFSETQ. V shed 6 bases, J shed 8 bases, and the junction held 4 bases outside the gene matches. The CDR3 sequence is 11 residues long. CDR3 residues: CASIGTAEAFF. The CDR3 DNA sequence: TGCGCCAGCATAGGGACAGCCGAAGCTTTCTTT.

The chain has TRBV12-3 or TRBV12-4 and TRBJ2-5, with 9 bases that match TRBD1. The junction had 5 bases not matched to a gene; V was cut back by 1 base and J by 5 bases. CDR3 length equals 15 residues. CDR3: CASSLVFGQGETQYF. CDR3 nucleotides: TGTGCCAGCAGTTTAGTCTTCGGACAGGGGGAGACCCAGTACTTC.